The clone carrying this T cell receptor beta chain was observed once. How the authors handled the data: By means of reference gene primer amplification, nucleated cell counts were estimated. Libraries were prepared by immunoSEQ multiplex PCR; TCRdb keeps only in-frame clonotypes and omits some of them. V, J and clone size were drawn from that table, and D and trimming were deduced from the DNA. The data show approximately 100,000 clones, 92% seen once. Trimming took 4 bases from V and 4 from J, leaving 8 bases between them. The germline V gene encodes CDR1 SNHLY and CDR2 FYNNEI. The CDR3 has 13 residues. This record comes from a study of blood T cell repertoires in COVID-19. Across the study: Collection of acute and convalescent COVID-19 samples took place in the United States, Italy and Spain. From T cells, B-cell-depleted T cells, or PBMCs came the material, which was cDNA or gDNA.

The sample taken for sequencing was peripheral blood. The chain has TRBV2 and TRBJ1-5; no reliable D call. This clonotype was obtained from a man in his 70s with acute or convalescent COVID-19. CDR3 amino acids: CASSGPLNQPQHF. The CDR3 DNA follows: TGTGCCAGCAGTGGGCCCTTAAATCAGCCCCAGCATTTT.